This T cell receptor beta chain was identified during a study of cytomegalovirus exposure and HLA in healthy donors. PCR was performed using 60 Vbeta and 13 Jbeta primers. In the original workflow: In a later analysis, around 87 million unique TCR beta chains included roughly 11 million shared by two or more donors. TCRdb's copy holds only in-frame clones and misses some; the assay was immunoSEQ multiplex PCR. V, J and clone size derive from that table, while D and trimming were established from the DNA sequence. This sample lists approximately 72,000 clones; its ten largest clones have around 5%. The junction had 5 bases not matched to a gene; V was cut back by 0 bases and J by 8 bases. CDR3 length: 13 amino acids. Germline CDR1 reads SGHRS; CDR2 reads YFSETQ.

The TCR sequence derives from a woman in her forties in good health and CMV-seropositive. Source material: PBMCs. The rearrangement uses TRBV5-1 and TRBJ2-7, with 7 bases aligning to TRBD1. CDR3: CASSLVDRTQQYF. DNA for the CDR3: TGCGCCAGCAGCTTGGTGGACAGGACACAGCAGTACTTC. Based on the CDR3 plus reference TRBV5-1 and TRBJ2-7, the full variable domain is KAGVTQTPRYLIKTRGQQVTLSCSPISGHRSVSWYQQTPGQGLQFLFEYFSETQRNKGNFPGRFSGRQFSNSRSEMNVSTLELGDSALYLCASSLVDRTQQYFGPGTRLTVT.